This passage covers 4 T cell receptor beta chains from one sample sequenced in a study of blood T cells in healthy people across ages. Sample-barcoded 5' priming and a J-beta primer mix drove a second PCR of roughly 6 to 12 cycles. TCRdb ran MiXCR on the 5' RACE reads and lists one entry per CDR3 protein. Here the sample spans about 650,000 distinct CDR3 sequences, about 34% being singletons. Source material: blood. These receptors were taken from a woman of 80 years or more in good health.

In this sample, this clonotype turned up many times. The rearrangement uses TRBV13 and TRBJ2-7; D is ambiguous. Germline CDR1 is PRHDT and CDR2 is FYEKMQ (reference sequence). Deletions cut 1 base from V and 0 bases from J, with 10 bases between. The CDR3 totals 15 residues. Here the CDR3 reads CASSLDPRRSYEQYF. The CDR3 DNA follows: TGTGCCAGCAGCTTAGACCCCAGGCGCTCCTACGAGCAGTACTTC. The entire variable domain, with the rest obtained from reference TRBV13 and TRBJ2-7, is as follows: AAGVIQSPRHLIKEKRETATLKCYPIPRHDTVYWYQQGPGQDPQFLISFYEKMQSDKGSIPDRFSAQQFSDYHSELNMSSLELGDSALYFCASSLDPRRSYEQYFGPGTRLTVT.

Turning to this clonotype: A read error may be the cause here, since a much bigger clone is one base away. J is TRBJ2-7 and V is TRBV7-2, with TRBD2 as a possible D gene (5 bases). The CDR3 covers 14 residues. V gave up 4 bases and J gave up 0 bases, with 10 bases separating them. Germline-derived CDR1 and CDR2 are SGHTA and FQGNSA. CDR3 residues: CASSWRVSSYEQYF. The CDR3, as DNA: TGTGCCAGCAGCTGGCGGGTAAGCTCCTACGAGCAGTACTTC.

This clonotype was counted many times. This chain joins TRBV5-1 and TRBJ1-2, with 7 bases fitting TRBD1. Germline V CDR1 and CDR2: SGHRS, YFSETQ. The CDR3 is made up of 15 amino acids. The trim removed 7 bases at V and 6 bases at J, leaving 15 bases unmatched. Here the CDR3 reads CASASTAGTANGYTF. As DNA, the CDR3 is TGCGCCAGCGCCAGCACCGCCGGGACAGCAAATGGCTACACCTTC.

The chain couples TRBV9 to TRBJ2-1, with 8 nucleotides matching TRBD1. Germline V CDR1 and CDR2: SGDLS, YYNGEE. The V gene end was trimmed by 7 bases and the J gene end by 7 bases; junction bases not matched to a gene: 13. The CDR3 contains 15 residues. CDR3 nucleotide sequence: TGTGCCAGCGGTGTAGAGGGACAGGTCATTAATGAGCAGTTCTTC. Translation gives CASGVEGQVINEQFF. The variable domain in full, with the rest retrieved from reference TRBV9 and TRBJ2-1, is DSGVTQTPKHLITATGQRVTLRCSPRSGDLSVYWYQQSLDQGLQFLIQYYNGEERAKGNILERFSAQQFPDLHSELNLSSLELGDSALYFCASGVEGQVINEQFFGPGTRLTVL.